This T cell receptor (beta chain) appears in the sequencing data of a study of T cells after yellow fever vaccination. CDR3 length: 15 residues. The germline V gene has CDR1 SGHDT and CDR2 YYEEEE. Trimming cost V 4 bases and J 5 bases, with 18 bases left between them. 5'RACE template switching added a universal primer site and UMIs to TCR cDNA. A single record per CDR3 protein comes from TCRdb applying MiXCR to the 5' RACE reads. This sample has around 310,000 distinct CDR3 sequences; 8.7% occur once, and the top ten carry roughly 18%. The chain joins TRBV5-6 to TRBJ2-5, with a tentative D call TRBD1 (5 bases). The sample in question was PBMCs, obtained on the day of the first yellow fever vaccination. This receptor was taken from a man between 18 and 35 years old who received the YFV17D yellow fever vaccine. CDR3 residues: CASSPPTGVQETQYF. The DNA for the CDR3 is TGTGCCAGCAGCCCGCCAACAGGCGTTCAGGAGACCCAGTACTTC. Variable domain in full (rest from reference TRBV5-6 and TRBJ2-5): DAGVTQSPTHLIKTRGQQVTLRCSPKSGHDTVSWYQQALGQGPQFIFQYYEEEERQRGNFPDRFSGHQFPNYSSELNVNALLLGDSALYLCASSPPTGVQETQYFGPGTRLLVL.